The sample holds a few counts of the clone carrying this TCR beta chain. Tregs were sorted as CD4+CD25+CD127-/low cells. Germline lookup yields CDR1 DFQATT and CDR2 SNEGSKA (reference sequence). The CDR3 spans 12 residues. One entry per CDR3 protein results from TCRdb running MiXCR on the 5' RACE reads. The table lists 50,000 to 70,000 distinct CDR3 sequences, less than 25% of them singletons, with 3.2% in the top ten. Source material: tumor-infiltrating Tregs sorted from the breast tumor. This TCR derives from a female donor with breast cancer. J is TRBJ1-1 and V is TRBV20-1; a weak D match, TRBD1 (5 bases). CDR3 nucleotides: TGCAGAGCGACAGTCCCGAACACTGAAGCTTTCTTT. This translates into CRATVPNTEAFF.